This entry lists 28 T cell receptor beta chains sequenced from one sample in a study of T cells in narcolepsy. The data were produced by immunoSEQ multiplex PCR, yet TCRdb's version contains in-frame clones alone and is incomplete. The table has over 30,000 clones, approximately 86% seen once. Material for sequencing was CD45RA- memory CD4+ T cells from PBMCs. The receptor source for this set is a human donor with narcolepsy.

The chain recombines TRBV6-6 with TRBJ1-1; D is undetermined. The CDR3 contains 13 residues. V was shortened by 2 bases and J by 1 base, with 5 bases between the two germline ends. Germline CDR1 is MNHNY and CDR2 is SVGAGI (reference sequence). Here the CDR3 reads CASSYGGNTEAFF. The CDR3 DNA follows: TGTGCCAGCAGTTACGGAGGGAACACTGAAGCTTTCTTT.

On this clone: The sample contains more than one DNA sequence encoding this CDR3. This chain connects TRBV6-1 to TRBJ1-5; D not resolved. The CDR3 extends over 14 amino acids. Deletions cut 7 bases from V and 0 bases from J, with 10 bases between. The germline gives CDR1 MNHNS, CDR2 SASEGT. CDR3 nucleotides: TGTGCCAGCACTCCGCTCTATAGCAATCAGCCCCAGCATTTT. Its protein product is CASTPLYSNQPQHF.

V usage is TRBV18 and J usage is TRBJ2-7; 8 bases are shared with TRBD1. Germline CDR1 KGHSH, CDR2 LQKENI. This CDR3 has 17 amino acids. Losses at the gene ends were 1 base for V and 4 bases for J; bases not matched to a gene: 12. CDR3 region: CASSPQSGQGSSYEQYF. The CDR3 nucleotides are TGTGCCAGCTCACCACAGTCAGGACAGGGCTCTTCTTACGAGCAGTACTTC.

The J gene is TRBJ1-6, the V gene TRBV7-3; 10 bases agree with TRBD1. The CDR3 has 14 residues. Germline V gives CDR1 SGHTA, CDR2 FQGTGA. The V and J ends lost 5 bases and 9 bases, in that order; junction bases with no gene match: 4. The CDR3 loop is CASSTGTGVSPLHF. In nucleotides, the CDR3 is TGTGCCAGCAGCACCGGGACAGGGGTTTCACCCCTCCACTTT.

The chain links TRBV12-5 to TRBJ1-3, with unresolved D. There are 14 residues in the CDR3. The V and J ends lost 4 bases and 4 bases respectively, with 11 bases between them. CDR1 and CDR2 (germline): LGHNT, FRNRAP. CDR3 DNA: TGTGCTAGTGGTTCCCGGGCCCCGGGAAACACCATATATTTT. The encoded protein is CASGSRAPGNTIYF.

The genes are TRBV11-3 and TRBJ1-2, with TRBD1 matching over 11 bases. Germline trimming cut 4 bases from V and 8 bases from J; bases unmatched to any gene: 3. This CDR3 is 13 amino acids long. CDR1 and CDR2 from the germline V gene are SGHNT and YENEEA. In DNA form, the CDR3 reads TGTGCCAGCAGCTCGGGACAGGGGGACGGCTACACCTTC. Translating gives CASSSGQGDGYTF.

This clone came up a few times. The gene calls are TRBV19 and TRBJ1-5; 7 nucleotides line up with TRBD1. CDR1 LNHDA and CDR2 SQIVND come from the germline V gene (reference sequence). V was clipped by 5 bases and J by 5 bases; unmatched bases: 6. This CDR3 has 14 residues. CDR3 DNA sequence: TGTGCCAGTAGTCCTGGACAGGTTTATCAGCCCCAGCATTTT. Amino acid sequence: CASSPGQVYQPQHF.

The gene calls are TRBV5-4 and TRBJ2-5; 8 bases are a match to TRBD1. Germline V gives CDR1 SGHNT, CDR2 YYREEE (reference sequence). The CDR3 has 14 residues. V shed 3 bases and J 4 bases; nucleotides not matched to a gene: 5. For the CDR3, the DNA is TGTGCCAGCAGCTCCGGACAGGGAAGAGAGACCCAGTACTTC. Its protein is CASSSGQGRETQYF. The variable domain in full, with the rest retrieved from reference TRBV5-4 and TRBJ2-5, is ETGVTQSPTHLIKTRGQQVTLRCSSQSGHNTVSWYQQALGQGPQFIFQYYREEENGRGNFPPRFSGLQFPNYSSELNVNALELDDSALYLCASSSGQGRETQYFGPGTRLLVL.

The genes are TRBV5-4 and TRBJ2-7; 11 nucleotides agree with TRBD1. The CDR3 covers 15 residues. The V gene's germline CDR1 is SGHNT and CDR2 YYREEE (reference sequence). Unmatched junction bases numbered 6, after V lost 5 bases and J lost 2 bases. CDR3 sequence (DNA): TGTGCCAGCAGTATGCCGGGACAGGGGGCCTACGAGCAGTACTTC. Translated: CASSMPGQGAYEQYF.

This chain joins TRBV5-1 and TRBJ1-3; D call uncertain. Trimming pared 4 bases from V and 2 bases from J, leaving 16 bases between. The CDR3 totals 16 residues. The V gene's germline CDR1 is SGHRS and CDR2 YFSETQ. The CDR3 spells CASSPGDSRPGNTIYF. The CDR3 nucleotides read TGCGCCAGCAGCCCGGGAGACTCACGACCTGGAAACACCATATATTTT.

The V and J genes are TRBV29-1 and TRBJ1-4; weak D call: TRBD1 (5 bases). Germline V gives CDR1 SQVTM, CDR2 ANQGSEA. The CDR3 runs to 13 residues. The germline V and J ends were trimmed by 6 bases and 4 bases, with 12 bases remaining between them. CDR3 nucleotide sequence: TGCAGCGTGGGGGACGTCCGTAATGAAAAACTGTTTTTT. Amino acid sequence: CSVGDVRNEKLFF.

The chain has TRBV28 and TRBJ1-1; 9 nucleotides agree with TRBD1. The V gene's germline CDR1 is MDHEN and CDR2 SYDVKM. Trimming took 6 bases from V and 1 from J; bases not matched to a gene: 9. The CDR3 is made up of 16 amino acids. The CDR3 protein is CASRRFNRGQNTEAFF. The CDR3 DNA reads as TGTGCCAGCAGGAGATTCAACAGGGGGCAGAACACTGAAGCTTTCTTT.

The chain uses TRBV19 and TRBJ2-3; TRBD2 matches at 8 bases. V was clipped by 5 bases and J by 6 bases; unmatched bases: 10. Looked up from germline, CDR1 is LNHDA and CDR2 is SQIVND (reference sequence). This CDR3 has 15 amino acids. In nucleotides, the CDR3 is TGTGCCAGTAGTTCCCAAGGGACTAGAAGGGATACGCAGTATTTT. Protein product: CASSSQGTRRDTQYF.

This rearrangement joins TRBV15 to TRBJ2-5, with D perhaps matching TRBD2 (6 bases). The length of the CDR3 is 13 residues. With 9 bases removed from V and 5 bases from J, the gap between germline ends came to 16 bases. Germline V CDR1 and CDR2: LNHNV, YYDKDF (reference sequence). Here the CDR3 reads CATGVGGRETQYF. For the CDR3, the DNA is TGTGCCACAGGGGTGGGGGGACGGGAGACCCAGTACTTC.

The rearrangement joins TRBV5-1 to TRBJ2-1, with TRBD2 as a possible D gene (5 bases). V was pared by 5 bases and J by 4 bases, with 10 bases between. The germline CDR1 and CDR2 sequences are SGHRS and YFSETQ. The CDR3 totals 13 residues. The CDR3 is CASRAEVYNEQFF. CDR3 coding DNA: TGCGCCAGCAGGGCGGAGGTATACAATGAGCAGTTCTTC.

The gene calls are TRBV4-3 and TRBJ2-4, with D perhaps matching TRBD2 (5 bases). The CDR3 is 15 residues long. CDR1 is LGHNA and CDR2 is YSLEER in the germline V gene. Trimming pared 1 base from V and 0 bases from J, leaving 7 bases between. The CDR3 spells CASSQGRIAKNIQYF. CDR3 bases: TGCGCCAGCAGCCAAGGGAGGATAGCCAAAAACATTCAGTACTTC.

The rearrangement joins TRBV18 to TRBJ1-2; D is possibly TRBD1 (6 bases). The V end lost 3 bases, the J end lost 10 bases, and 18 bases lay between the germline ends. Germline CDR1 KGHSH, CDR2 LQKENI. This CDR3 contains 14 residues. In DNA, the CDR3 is TGTGCCAGCTCACCCACAGGGTGGAAAGACGACTACACCTTC. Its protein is CASSPTGWKDDYTF.

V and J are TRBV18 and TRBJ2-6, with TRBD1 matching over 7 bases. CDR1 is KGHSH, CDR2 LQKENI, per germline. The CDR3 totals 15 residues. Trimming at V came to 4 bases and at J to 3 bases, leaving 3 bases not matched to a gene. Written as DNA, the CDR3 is TGTGCCAGCTCACGGGACAGAAGTGGGGCCAACGTCCTGACTTTC. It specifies CASSRDRSGANVLTF.

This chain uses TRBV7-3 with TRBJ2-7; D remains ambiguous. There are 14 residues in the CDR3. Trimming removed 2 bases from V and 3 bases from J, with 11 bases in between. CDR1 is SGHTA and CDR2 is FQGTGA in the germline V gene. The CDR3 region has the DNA TGTGCCAGCAGCTTACAAGCAGGATTCTACGAGCAGTACTTC. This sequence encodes CASSLQAGFYEQYF.

The CDR3 DNA is TGTGCCAGCAGCGCCGCAGGGAACCAGCCCCAGCATTTT. Its protein is CASSAAGNQPQHF. The chain recombines TRBV9 with TRBJ1-5; possible D gene TRBD1, 5 bases. The CDR3 is 13 amino acids. CDR1 and CDR2 from the germline V gene are SGDLS and YYNGEE. V lost 3 bases and J lost 7, with 11 bases in between. The full variable domain, completed using reference TRBV9 and TRBJ1-5, is DSGVTQTPKHLITATGQRVTLRCSPRSGDLSVYWYQQSLDQGLQFLIQYYNGEERAKGNILERFSAQQFPDLHSELNLSSLELGDSALYFCASSAAGNQPQHFGDGTRLSIL.

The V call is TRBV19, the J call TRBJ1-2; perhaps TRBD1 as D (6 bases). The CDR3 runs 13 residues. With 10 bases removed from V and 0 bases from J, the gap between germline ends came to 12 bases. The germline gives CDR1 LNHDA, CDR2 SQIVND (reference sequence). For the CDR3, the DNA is TGTGCCACTGAGGACAGCTCTAACTATGGCTACACCTTC. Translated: CATEDSSNYGYTF.

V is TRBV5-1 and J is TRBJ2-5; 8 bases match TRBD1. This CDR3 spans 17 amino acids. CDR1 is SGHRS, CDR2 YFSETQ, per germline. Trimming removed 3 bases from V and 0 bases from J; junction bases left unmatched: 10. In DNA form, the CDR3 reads TGCGCCAGCAGCTCAGGACAGGGAACTTGGTACCAAGAGACCCAGTACTTC. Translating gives CASSSGQGTWYQETQYF.

CDR3 DNA: TGTGCCAGCAGCTTACTTGGCCTGAACACTGAAGCTTTCTTT. Its protein product is CASSLLGLNTEAFF. V usage is TRBV7-2 and J usage is TRBJ1-1; D is uncertain. This CDR3 contains 14 residues. Trimming took 2 bases from V and 0 from J, leaving 7 bases between them. CDR1 SGHTA and CDR2 FQGNSA come from the germline V gene.

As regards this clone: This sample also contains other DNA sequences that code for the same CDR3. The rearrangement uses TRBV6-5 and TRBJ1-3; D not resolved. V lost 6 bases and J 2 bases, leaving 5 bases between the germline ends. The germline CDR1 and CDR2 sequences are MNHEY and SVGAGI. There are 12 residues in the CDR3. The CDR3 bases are TGTGCCAGCAGAGGACCTGGAAACACCATATATTTT. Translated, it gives CASRGPGNTIYF.

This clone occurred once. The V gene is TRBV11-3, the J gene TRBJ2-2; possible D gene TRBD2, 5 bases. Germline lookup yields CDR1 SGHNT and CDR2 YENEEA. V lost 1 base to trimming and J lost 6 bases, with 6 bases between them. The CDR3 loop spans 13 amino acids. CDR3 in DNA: TGTGCCAGCAGCTTAGGAGGGCCCGGGGAGCTGTTTTTT. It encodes CASSLGGPGELFF. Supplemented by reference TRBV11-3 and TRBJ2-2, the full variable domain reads EAGVVQSPRYKIIEKKQPVAFWCNPISGHNTLYWYLQNLGQGPELLIRYENEEAVDDSQLPKDRFSAERLKGVDSTLKIQPAELGDSAVYLCASSLGGPGELFFGEGSRLTVL.

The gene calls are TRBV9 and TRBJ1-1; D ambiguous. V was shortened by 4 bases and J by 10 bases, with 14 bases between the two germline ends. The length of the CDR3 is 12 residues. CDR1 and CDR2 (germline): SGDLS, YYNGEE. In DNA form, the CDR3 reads TGTGCCAGCAGCCCAGCTGACCCCCTAGCTTTCTTT. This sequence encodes CASSPADPLAFF.

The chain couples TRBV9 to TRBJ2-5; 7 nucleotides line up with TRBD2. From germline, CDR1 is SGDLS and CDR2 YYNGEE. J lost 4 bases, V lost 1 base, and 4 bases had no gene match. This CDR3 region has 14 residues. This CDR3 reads CASSVQPGGETQYF. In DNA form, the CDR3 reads TGTGCCAGCAGCGTACAACCGGGGGGAGAGACCCAGTACTTC.

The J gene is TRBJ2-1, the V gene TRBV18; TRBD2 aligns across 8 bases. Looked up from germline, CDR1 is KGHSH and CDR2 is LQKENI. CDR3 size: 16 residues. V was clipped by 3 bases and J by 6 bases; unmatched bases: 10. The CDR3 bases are TGTGCCAGCTCACCCCAAGGACTAGCTGTGGGCAATGAGCAGTTCTTC. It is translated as CASSPQGLAVGNEQFF.